These T cell receptor beta chains were read from a single sample in a study of T-cell reconstitution after alpha-beta-depleted transplantation in children. A single record per CDR3 protein comes from TCRdb applying MiXCR to the PCR reads. Found here are approximately 240,000 distinct CDR3 sequences, about 9.5% of them singletons; the top ten hold 5% to 7%. The specimen was PBMCs from the stem cell graft donor, collected from the stem cell graft. Every receptor here comes from a human donor who donated a stem cell graft to a child with acute lymphoblastic leukemia. CDR3s include the opening cysteine and the closing phenylalanine or tryptophan. D genes are given only for firm matches. Not every row has a clone size; where given, it reads once, few, many or a size class.

CDR3aa | CDR3nt | v_gene | d_gene | j_gene | abundance
CASSLAQAGRPYEQYF | TGTGCCAGCAGTTTGGCCCAAGCGGGGCGCCCCTACGAGCAGTACTTC | TRBV12-3/TRBV12-4 | TRBD2 | TRBJ2-7 | many
CASIPHRLSSYNEQFF | TGTGCCAGCATACCTCACAGGCTTAGCTCCTACAATGAGCAGTTCTTC | TRBV28 | - | TRBJ2-1 | -
CASSLTAYGETQYF | TGTGCCAGCAGCTTGACGGCCTACGGGGAGACCCAGTACTTC | TRBV5-4 | - | TRBJ2-5 | -
CASSRDSTSYEQYF | TGTGCCAGCTCAAGGGACAGCACTTCCTACGAGCAGTACTTC | TRBV18 | TRBD1 | TRBJ2-7 | once
CAKTGFLNYGYTF | TGTGCCAAAACAGGTTTCCTAAACTATGGCTACACCTTC | TRBV9 | - | TRBJ1-2 | many
CASSLVGSGDTQYF | TGTGCCAGCAGCTTAGTCGGATCCGGGGATACGCAGTATTTT | TRBV7-2 | - | TRBJ2-3 | few
CSGWDTDTQYF | TGCAGCGGCTGGGACACAGATACGCAGTATTTT | TRBV29-1 | - | TRBJ2-3 | many
CASSQDRGRARLGGYTF | TGTGCCAGCAGCCAAGATCGTGGTAGGGCTAGGCTAGGTGGCTACACCTTC | TRBV4-2 | - | TRBJ1-2 | few
CASSQEGQGVLHSGNTIYF | TGTGCCAGCAGCCAAGAAGGACAGGGAGTTCTTCACTCTGGAAACACCATATATTTT | TRBV4-2 | TRBD1 | TRBJ1-3 | once
CASTMTSGPYEQYF | TGTGCCAGCACCATGACTAGCGGACCCTACGAGCAGTACTTC | TRBV6-1 | TRBD2 | TRBJ2-7 | -
CASSVNSQFYNEQFF | TGTGCCAGCAGTGTGAACAGTCAATTCTACAATGAGCAGTTCTTC | TRBV2 | - | TRBJ2-1 | few
CASSPGTGSEKLFF | TGCGCCAGCAGCCCGGGGACAGGGTCCGAAAAACTGTTTTTT | TRBV5-1 | TRBD1 | TRBJ1-4 | few
CASSSGTGPANYGYTF | TGCGCCAGCAGCTCCGGGACAGGCCCAGCTAACTATGGCTACACCTTC | TRBV5-1 | TRBD1 | TRBJ1-2 | -
CSVAGTTPTDTQYF | TGCAGCGTCGCCGGGACAACCCCAACAGATACGCAGTATTTT | TRBV29-1 | - | TRBJ2-3 | many
CAIEPVTVPGANVLTF | TGTGCCATCGAACCTGTCACGGTGCCCGGGGCCAACGTCCTGACTTTC | TRBV7-7 | - | TRBJ2-6 | few
CSARAREGYNSPLHF | TGCAGTGCTAGAGCTAGGGAAGGCTATAATTCACCCCTCCACTTT | TRBV20-1 | - | TRBJ1-6 | many
CASSLAGMGAGEQFF | TGCGCCAGCAGCTTGGCCGGGATGGGGGCAGGTGAGCAGTTCTTC | TRBV5-1 | - | TRBJ2-1 | many
CASTFGGGSGNTIYF | TGTGCCAGCACTTTTGGCGGGGGATCTGGAAACACCATATATTTT | TRBV12-3/TRBV12-4 | - | TRBJ1-3 | -
CASSRRMDRGWETEAFF | TGTGCCAGCAGTCGCAGAATGGACAGGGGATGGGAGACTGAAGCTTTCTTT | TRBV27 | TRBD1 | TRBJ1-1 | -
CSAQMRDRVQETQYF | TGCAGTGCCCAGATGAGGGACAGAGTACAAGAGACCCAGTACTTC | TRBV20-1 | TRBD1 | TRBJ2-5 | few
CASSQDPFSGNTIYF | TGTGCCAGCAGCCAAGACCCATTCTCTGGAAACACCATATATTTT | TRBV3-1 | - | TRBJ1-3 | many
CSARPTGAGGNTIYF | TGCAGTGCTAGACCTACAGGGGCAGGAGGAAACACCATATATTTT | TRBV20-1 | TRBD1 | TRBJ1-3 | many
CASSSKGAWHEQYF | TGTGCCAGCAGTTCAAAGGGGGCTTGGCACGAGCAGTACTTC | TRBV27 | TRBD1 | TRBJ2-7 | many
CASSRGHLSGNTIYF | TGTGCCAGCAGCCGGGGACATCTCTCTGGAAACACCATATATTTT | TRBV7-2 | - | TRBJ1-3 | -
CASSLQRGIYNEQFF | TGTGCCAGCAGCCTACAGCGCGGGATATACAATGAGCAGTTCTTC | TRBV13 | - | TRBJ2-1 | -
CASSSAGLAGGGEQYF | TGCGCCAGCAGCTCCGCGGGACTAGCGGGGGGTGGGGAGCAGTACTTC | TRBV5-1 | TRBD2 | TRBJ2-7 | few
CASSEGLTGELFF | TGTGCCAGCAGTGAGGGGTTAACCGGGGAGCTGTTTTTT | TRBV2 | - | TRBJ2-2 | many
CASSSQGLSGNTIYF | TGTGCCAGTTCCTCACAGGGTCTCTCTGGAAACACCATATATTTT | TRBV2 | - | TRBJ1-3 | many
CASSSGQGGWDTEAFF | TGTGCCAGCAGCTCCGGACAGGGCGGATGGGACACTGAAGCTTTCTTT | TRBV7-9 | TRBD1 | TRBJ1-1 | many
CASSPGRGSINTGELFF | TGCGCCAGCAGCCCCGGTAGAGGGTCAATAAACACCGGGGAGCTGTTTTTT | TRBV4-3 | - | TRBJ2-2 | few
CASSLTQGNQPQHF | TGTGCCAGCAGCTTAACCCAGGGGAACCAGCCCCAGCATTTT | TRBV11-2 | - | TRBJ1-5 | -
CASSPGDSSTDTQYF | TGTGCCAGCAGCCCAGGTGACTCAAGCACAGATACGCAGTATTTT | TRBV6-1 | - | TRBJ2-3 | few
CASSFKRGGPPQYF | TGTGCCAGCAGTTTTAAGCGGGGGGGCCCCCCCCAGTACTTC | TRBV12-3/TRBV12-4 | TRBD2 | TRBJ2-5 | few
CASSRDRSRSPLHF | TGTGCCAGCAGTAGGGACAGGTCGAGATCACCCCTCCACTTT | TRBV12-3/TRBV12-4 | TRBD1 | TRBJ1-6 | -
CASIPLGGTDTQYF | TGTGCCAGCATCCCATTGGGGGGCACAGATACGCAGTATTTT | TRBV7-8 | - | TRBJ2-3 | -
CASSYSWTGTDYGYTF | TGTGCCAGCAGTTACTCCTGGACCGGGACAGACTATGGCTACACCTTC | TRBV6-5 | TRBD1 | TRBJ1-2 | few
CASSPVDETQYF | TGTGCCAGCAGCCCCGTCGATGAGACCCAGTACTTC | TRBV7-9 | - | TRBJ2-5 | few
CASRTGLNEQYF | TGCGCCAGCAGGACAGGGCTCAACGAGCAGTACTTC | TRBV5-1 | TRBD1 | TRBJ2-7 | -
CASSTTPGPTNTGELFF | TGTGCCAGTAGTACAACCCCCGGTCCTACGAACACCGGGGAGCTGTTTTTT | TRBV19 | - | TRBJ2-2 | many
CASSLAGNGANVLTF | TGTGCCAGCAGCTTGGCAGGGAACGGGGCCAACGTCCTGACTTTC | TRBV5-6 | - | TRBJ2-6 | few
CASSLSGIMGRETQYF | TGTGCCAGCAGTTTATCGGGAATCATGGGGCGGGAGACCCAGTACTTC | TRBV27 | - | TRBJ2-5 | many
CAISQGTGANQPQHF | TGTGCCATCAGCCAAGGGACAGGCGCTAATCAGCCCCAGCATTTT | TRBV10-3 | TRBD1 | TRBJ1-5 | -
CSARDSWSLAGDHEQFF | TGCAGTGCTAGAGATAGTTGGAGTCTAGCGGGGGATCATGAGCAGTTCTTC | TRBV20-1 | TRBD2 | TRBJ2-1 | few
CASSYNDDTQYF | TGCGCCAGCAGCTACAACGACGATACGCAGTATTTT | TRBV5-1 | - | TRBJ2-3 | many
CASSPLAGGPDTQYF | TGTGCCAGCAGCCCCTTGGCGGGGGGGCCTGATACGCAGTATTTT | TRBV6-4 | TRBD2 | TRBJ2-3 | many
CSARTSGGYNEQFF | TGCAGTGCCAGAACTAGCGGGGGTTACAATGAGCAGTTCTTC | TRBV20-1 | TRBD2 | TRBJ2-1 | many
CATARGDRAGETQYF | TGTGCCACCGCCAGGGGGGACAGGGCGGGGGAGACCCAGTACTTC | TRBV15 | TRBD1 | TRBJ2-5 | few
CASSLGTGQETQYF | TGTGCCAGCAGCTTGGGGACAGGTCAAGAGACCCAGTACTTC | TRBV5-1 | TRBD1 | TRBJ2-5 | many
CATSRDRGYNEQFF | TGTGCCACCAGCAGGGACAGAGGCTACAATGAGCAGTTCTTC | TRBV15 | - | TRBJ2-1 | -
CASLQGSGANVLTF | TGTGCCAGCCTACAGGGCTCTGGGGCCAACGTCCTGACTTTC | TRBV6-1 | - | TRBJ2-6 | -